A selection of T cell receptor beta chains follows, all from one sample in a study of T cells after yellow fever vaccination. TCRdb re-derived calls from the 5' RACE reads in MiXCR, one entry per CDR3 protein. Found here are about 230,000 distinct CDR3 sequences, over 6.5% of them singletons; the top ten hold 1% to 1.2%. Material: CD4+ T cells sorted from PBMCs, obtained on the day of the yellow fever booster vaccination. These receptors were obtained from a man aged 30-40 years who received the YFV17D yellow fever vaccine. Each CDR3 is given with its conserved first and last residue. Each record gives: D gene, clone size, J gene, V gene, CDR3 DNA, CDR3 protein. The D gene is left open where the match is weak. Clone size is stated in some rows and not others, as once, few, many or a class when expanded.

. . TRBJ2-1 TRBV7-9 TGTGCCAGCAGCCCAAAACTTACCGGGGACAATGAGCAGTTCTTC CASSPKLTGDNEQFF
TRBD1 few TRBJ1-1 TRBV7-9 TGTGCCAGCAGCTCCCGGGAACAGGGGGCTACTGAAGCTTTCTTT CASSSREQGATEAFF
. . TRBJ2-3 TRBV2 TGTGCCAGCAGTGTAGGGTTCGAGCACACAGATACGCAGTATTTT CASSVGFEHTDTQYF
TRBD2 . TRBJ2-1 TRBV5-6 TGTGCCAGCAGCTTTCGGGGCTCCGGACTAGCGGGAGTTAATGAGCAGTTCTTC CASSFRGSGLAGVNEQFF
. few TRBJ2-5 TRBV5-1 TGCGCCAGCAGCTTCGCTGGGGTAGGGAGCCAAGAGACCCAGTACTTC CASSFAGVGSQETQYF
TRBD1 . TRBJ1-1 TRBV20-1 TGCAGTGGTGCACCGACAGGGGGCACTGAAGCTTTCTTT CSGAPTGGTEAFF
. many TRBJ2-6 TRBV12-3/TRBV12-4 TGTGCCAGCACCCACCGGAGCGGGGCCAACGTCCTGACTTTC CASTHRSGANVLTF
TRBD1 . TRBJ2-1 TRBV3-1 TGTGCCAGCAGCCAAGTCGGGACAGCTACCTGGGGAAAGCAGTTCTTC CASSQVGTATWGKQFF
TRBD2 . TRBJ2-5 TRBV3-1 TGTGCCAGCAGCCACCTAGCGGGAGAAGAGACCCAGTACTTC CASSHLAGEETQYF
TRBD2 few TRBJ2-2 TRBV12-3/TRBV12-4 TGTGCCAGCCAGGGACTAGCCCCTGTCGGGGAGCTGTTTTTT CASQGLAPVGELFF
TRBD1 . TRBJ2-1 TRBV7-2 TGTGCCAGCAGCTCTGACTCCGGGACAGGGGGCGGGGAGCAGTTCTTC CASSSDSGTGGGEQFF
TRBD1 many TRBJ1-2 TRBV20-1 TGCAGGGGTGACAGGGACTATGGCTACACCTTC CRGDRDYGYTF
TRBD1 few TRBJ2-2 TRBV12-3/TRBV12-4 TGTGCCAGCACCCGAAGCCGGGGACAGGCCACCGGGGAGCTGTTTTTT CASTRSRGQATGELFF
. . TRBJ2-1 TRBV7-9 TGTGCCAGCAGCTTAGAAGCTCTATCTGAGCAGTTCTTC CASSLEALSEQFF
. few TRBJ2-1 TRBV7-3 TGTGCCAGCAGCATACCCGGGACTCAGAATGAGCAGTTCTTC CASSIPGTQNEQFF
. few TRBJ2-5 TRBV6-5 TGTGCCAGCAGTTACTCGAGAGGGATGGGAGAGACCCAGTACTTC CASSYSRGMGETQYF
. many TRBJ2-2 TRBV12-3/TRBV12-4 TGTGCCAGCAGTCCCCTGACAGGATCAACCGGGGAGCTGTTTTTT CASSPLTGSTGELFF
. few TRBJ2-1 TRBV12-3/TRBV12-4 TGTGCCAGCTGCAATTCCGGAGGGAATGAGCAGTTCTTC CASCNSGGNEQFF
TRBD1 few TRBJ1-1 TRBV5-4 TGTGCCAGCAGCTGGACAGGGGGCACTGAAGCTTTCTTT CASSWTGGTEAFF
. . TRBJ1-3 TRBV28 TGTGCCAGCAGTCCGGAAACTGGAAACACCATATATTTT CASSPETGNTIYF
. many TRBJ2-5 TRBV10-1 TGCGCCAGCAGTCCTTGGGGGATAGAGACCCAGTACTTC CASSPWGIETQYF
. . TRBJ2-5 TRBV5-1 TGCGCCAGCAGCTTGGCGGTCGCGGCTCAAGAGACCCAGTACTTC CASSLAVAAQETQYF
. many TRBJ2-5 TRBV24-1 TGTGCCACCAGTGACCCTGGGGCCAAGGCAGGGGAGACCCAGTACTTC CATSDPGAKAGETQYF
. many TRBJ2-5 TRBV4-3 TGCGCCAGCAGCCAAGATACCCCAGGGGGGCAAGAGACCCAGTACTTC CASSQDTPGGQETQYF
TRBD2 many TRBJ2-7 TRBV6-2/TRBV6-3 TGTGCCAGCAGTCGCGGACTAGCGGGAGTCGAGCAGTACTTC CASSRGLAGVEQYF
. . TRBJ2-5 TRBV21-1 TGTGCCAGCAGCGAACAGGGAACCCAGTACTTC CASSEQGTQYF
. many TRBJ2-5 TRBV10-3 TGTGCCATCAGTGAGCACAAAGGGGAGACCCAGTACTTC CAISEHKGETQYF
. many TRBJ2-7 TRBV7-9 TGTGCCAGCAGCTTAGGAGTCGAGCAGTACTTC CASSLGVEQYF
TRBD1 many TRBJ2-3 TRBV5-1 TGCGCCAGCAAGGGACAGGGTGCAGATACGCAGTATTTT CASKGQGADTQYF
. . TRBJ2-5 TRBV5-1 TGCGCCAGCAGCCTCCAGGGGGGAGAGACCCAGTACTTC CASSLQGGETQYF
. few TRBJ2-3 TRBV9 TGTGCCAGCAGCGTACGGAGTTTCACAGATACGCAGTATTTT CASSVRSFTDTQYF
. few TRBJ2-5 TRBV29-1 TGCAGCGCCCTAACGGTTGGGGCGGGGACCCAGTACTTC CSALTVGAGTQYF
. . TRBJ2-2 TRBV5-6 TGTGCCAGCGGCTTGTGGGGAACCGGGGAGCTGTTTTTT CASGLWGTGELFF
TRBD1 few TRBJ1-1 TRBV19 TGTGCCACGGACAGGACCGGTGAAGCTTTCTTT CATDRTGEAFF
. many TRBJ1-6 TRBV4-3 TGCGCCAGCAGCCCGGGACGGACGAATCCCCTCCACTTT CASSPGRTNPLHF
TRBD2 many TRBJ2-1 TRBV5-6 TGTGCCAGCAGCTGGGGGAGCGGGACTCGGGAGCAGTTCTTC CASSWGSGTREQFF
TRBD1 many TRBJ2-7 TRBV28 TGTGCCAGCAGTCCACCCGGGACAGGGTTCTACGAGCAGTACTTC CASSPPGTGFYEQYF
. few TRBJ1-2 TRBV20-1 TGCAGTGCGGGGACCGGAGTGGGTGGCTACACCTTC CSAGTGVGGYTF
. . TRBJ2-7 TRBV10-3 TGTGCCATCAGTGAGGACTACGAGCAGTACTTC CAISEDYEQYF
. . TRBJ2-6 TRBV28 TGTGCCAGCAGTCACACACACTCTGGGGCCAACGTCCTGACTTTC CASSHTHSGANVLTF
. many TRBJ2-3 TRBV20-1 TGCAGTCCCTTAGCTGGAGTTGGCACAGATACGCAGTATTTT CSPLAGVGTDTQYF
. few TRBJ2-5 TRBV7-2 TGTGCCAGCCGGCTTGGCGGCAACCAAGAGACCCAGTACTTC CASRLGGNQETQYF
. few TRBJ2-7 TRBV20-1 TGCAGTGCTAGGAGATCTCCCGAGCAGTACTTC CSARRSPEQYF
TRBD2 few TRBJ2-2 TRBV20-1 TGCAGTGCTAGCAGCGGGAGTGGATACACCGGGGAGCTGTTTTTT CSASSGSGYTGELFF
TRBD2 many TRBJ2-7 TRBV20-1 TGCAGTGCTAGCGCGGGGGGGGTCGACGAGCAGTACTTC CSASAGGVDEQYF
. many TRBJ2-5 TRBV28 TGTGCCAGCAGTTTAAAGAGTGAGACCCAGTACTTC CASSLKSETQYF
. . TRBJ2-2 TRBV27 TGTGCCAGCAGTTTAAGGGGACGGAGGACCGGGGAGCTGTTTTTT CASSLRGRRTGELFF
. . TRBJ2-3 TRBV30 TGTGCCTGGAGTGTAATAGCAGATACGCAGTATTTT CAWSVIADTQYF
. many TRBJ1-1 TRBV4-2 TGTGCCAGCAGCCAATTTGGGGGAACTGAAGCTTTCTTT CASSQFGGTEAFF
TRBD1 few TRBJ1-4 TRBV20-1 TGCAGTGCGGGGAGAGGACAGGAGGAAAAACTGTTTTTT CSAGRGQEEKLFF
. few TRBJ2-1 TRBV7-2 TGTGCCAGCAGCTTAAGAGTAAGAGTCCTAACCTCCGACAATGAGCAGTTCTTC CASSLRVRVLTSDNEQFF
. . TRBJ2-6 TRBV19 TGTGCCAGCGGGGTCCCACCGGGACACCCAGCATCTGGGGCCAACGTCCTGACTTTC CASGVPPGHPASGANVLTF
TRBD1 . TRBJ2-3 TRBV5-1 TGCGCCAGCAGCGCCGGGACAGGGCCGTCAGATACGCAGTATTTT CASSAGTGPSDTQYF
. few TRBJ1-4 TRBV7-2 TGTGCCAGCAGCTTACAGGAGACAGCCGATGGAAAACTGTTTTTT CASSLQETADGKLFF
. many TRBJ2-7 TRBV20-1 TGCAGTGCTAAGGATCTAGGGCACGAGCAGTACTTC CSAKDLGHEQYF
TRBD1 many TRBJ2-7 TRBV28 TGTGCCAGCAGTTCCCTCAGGTCGGGACAGGGTCTCAACGAGCAGTACTTC CASSSLRSGQGLNEQYF
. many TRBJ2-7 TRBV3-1 TGTGCCAGCACGTCGGGACATACAGGGCAGTACTTC CASTSGHTGQYF